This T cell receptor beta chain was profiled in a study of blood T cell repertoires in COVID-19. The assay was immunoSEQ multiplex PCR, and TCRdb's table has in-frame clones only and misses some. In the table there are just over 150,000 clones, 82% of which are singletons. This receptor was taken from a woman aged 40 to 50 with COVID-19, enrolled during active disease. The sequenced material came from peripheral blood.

CDR3 DNA sequence: TGCAGCGTTGGGCCTAGCGGATTCACAGATACGCAGTATTTT. This sequence encodes CSVGPSGFTDTQYF. This chain uses TRBV29-1 with TRBJ2-3; 7 bases line up with TRBD2. The CDR3 consists of 14 residues. V shed 4 bases, J shed 2 bases, and the junction held 6 bases outside the gene matches. Per germline, CDR1 SQVTM and CDR2 ANQGSEA.